A selection of T cell receptor beta chains follows, all from one sample in a study of cytomegalovirus exposure and HLA in healthy donors. Using immunoSEQ multiplex PCR, the repertoire was profiled, and TCRdb retains in-frame clones only, with some absent. The sample comprises under 150,000 clones, around 80% of which are singletons, and approximately 1.8% rests with the top ten. The sequencing input was PBMCs. These receptor sequences come from a middle-aged woman in good health and CMV-seronegative. Both conserved end residues are part of each CDR3. Fields, in order: clone size, J gene, V gene, D gene, CDR3 protein, CDR3 DNA. A D gene is named only where the DNA matches it firmly. For some rows the clone size is stated as once, few or many, or as a class when expanded; others skip it.

. TRBJ1-2 TRBV5-5 TRBD1 CASSSKYRDRVLSYGYTF TGTGCCAGCAGCTCAAAATACCGGGACAGGGTGTTGAGCTATGGCTACACCTTC
few TRBJ2-7 TRBV7-8 . CASSLTGNEQYF TGTGCCAGCAGCTTAACCGGGAACGAGCAGTACTTC
. TRBJ1-5 TRBV7-8 TRBD1 CASSWSQGAVGNQPQHF TGTGCCAGCAGCTGGTCACAGGGGGCGGTCGGCAATCAGCCCCAGCATTTT
. TRBJ1-2 TRBV28 . CASSFNLQGVDYGYTF TGTGCCAGCAGTTTTAACCTACAGGGAGTAGACTATGGCTACACCTTC
once TRBJ1-1 TRBV28 TRBD1 CASSPRYRGLNTEAFF TGTGCCAGCAGTCCCCGCTACAGGGGATTGAACACTGAAGCTTTCTTT
. TRBJ1-6 TRBV10-2 TRBD1 CASSPGTGIESPLHF TGCGCCAGCAGTCCCGGGACAGGGATCGAGTCACCCCTCCACTTT
. TRBJ2-6 TRBV5-1 . CASSLDILSGANGLTF TGCGCCAGCAGCTTGGACATTCTCTCTGGGGCCAACGGCCTGACTTTC
. TRBJ2-3 TRBV7-6 TRBD2 CASSIQRGRTDTQYF TGTGCCAGCAGCATCCAGCGGGGGCGCACAGATACGCAGTATTTT
. TRBJ2-3 TRBV10-1 TRBD2 CASSTGTSGTDTQYF TGCGCCAGCAGTACCGGGACTAGCGGAACAGATACGCAGTATTTT
. TRBJ2-1 TRBV19 . CASIKGSAYNEQFF TGTGCCAGTATCAAGGGGTCGGCCTACAATGAGCAGTTCTTC